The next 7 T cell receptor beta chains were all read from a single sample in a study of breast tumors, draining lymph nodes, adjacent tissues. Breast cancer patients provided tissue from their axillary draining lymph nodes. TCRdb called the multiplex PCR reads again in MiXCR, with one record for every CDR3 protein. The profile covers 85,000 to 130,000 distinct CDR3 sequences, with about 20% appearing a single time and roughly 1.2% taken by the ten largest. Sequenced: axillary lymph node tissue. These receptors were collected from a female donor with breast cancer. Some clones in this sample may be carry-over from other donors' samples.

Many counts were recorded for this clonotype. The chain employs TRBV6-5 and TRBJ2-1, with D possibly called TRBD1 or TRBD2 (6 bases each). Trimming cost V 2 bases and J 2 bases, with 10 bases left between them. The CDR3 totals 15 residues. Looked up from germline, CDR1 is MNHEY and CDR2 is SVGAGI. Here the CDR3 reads CASSYGGPAYNEQFF. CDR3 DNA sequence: TGTGCCAGCAGTTACGGGGGGCCCGCCTACAATGAGCAGTTCTTC.

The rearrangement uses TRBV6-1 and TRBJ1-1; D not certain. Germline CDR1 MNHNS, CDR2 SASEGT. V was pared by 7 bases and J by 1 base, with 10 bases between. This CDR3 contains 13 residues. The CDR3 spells CASKGPENTEAFF. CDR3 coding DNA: TGTGCCAGCAAGGGCCCAGAGAACACTGAAGCTTTCTTT.

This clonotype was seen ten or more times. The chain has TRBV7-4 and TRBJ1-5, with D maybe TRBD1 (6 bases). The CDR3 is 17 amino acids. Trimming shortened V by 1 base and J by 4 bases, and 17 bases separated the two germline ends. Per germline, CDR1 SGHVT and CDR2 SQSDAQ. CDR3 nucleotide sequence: TGTGCCAGCAGCTTAGGGCGCAGTAAGGGGGAAAATCAGCCCCAGCATTTT. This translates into CASSLGRSKGENQPQHF.

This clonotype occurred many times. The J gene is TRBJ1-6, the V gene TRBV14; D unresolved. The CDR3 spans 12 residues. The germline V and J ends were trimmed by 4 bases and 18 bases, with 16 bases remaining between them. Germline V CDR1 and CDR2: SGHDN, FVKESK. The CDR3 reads CASSRPRWVPHF. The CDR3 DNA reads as TGTGCCAGCAGCCGCCCTAGATGGGTACCCCACTTT. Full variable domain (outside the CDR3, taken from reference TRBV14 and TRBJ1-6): EAGVTQFPSHSVIEKGQTVTLRCDPISGHDNLYWYRRVMGKEIKFLLHFVKESKQDESGMPNNRFLAERTGGTYSTLKVQPAELEDSGVYFCASSRPRWVPHFGNGTRLTVT.

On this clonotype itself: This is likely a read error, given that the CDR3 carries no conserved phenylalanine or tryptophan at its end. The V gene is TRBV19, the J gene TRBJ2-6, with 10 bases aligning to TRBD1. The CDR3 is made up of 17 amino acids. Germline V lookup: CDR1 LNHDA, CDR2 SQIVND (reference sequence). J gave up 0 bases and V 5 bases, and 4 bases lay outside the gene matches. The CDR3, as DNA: TGTGCCAGTAGTCTAAGGGACAGGGGCTCTGGGGCCAACGTCCTGACTCTC. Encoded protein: CASSLRDRGSGANVLTL.

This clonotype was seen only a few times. The CDR3 DNA reads as TGTGCCAGCTCACCAACTGACAGTTCTCGTTCACCCCTCCACTTT. Amino acids: CASSPTDSSRSPLHF. V and J are TRBV18 and TRBJ1-6; D might be TRBD1 (5 bases). CDR1 KGHSH and CDR2 LQKENI come from the germline V gene. The CDR3 loop spans 15 amino acids. V lost 2 bases and J lost 9, with 14 bases in between.

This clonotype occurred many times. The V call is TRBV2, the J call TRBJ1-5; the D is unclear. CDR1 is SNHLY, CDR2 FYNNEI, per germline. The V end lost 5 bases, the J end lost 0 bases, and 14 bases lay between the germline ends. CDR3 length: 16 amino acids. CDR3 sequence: CASSRLVGFSNQPQHF. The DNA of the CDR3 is TGTGCCAGCAGTCGCTTGGTGGGTTTTAGCAATCAGCCCCAGCATTTT. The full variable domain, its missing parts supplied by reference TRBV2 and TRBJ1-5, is EPEVTQTPSHQVTQMGQEVILRCVPISNHLYFYWYRQILGQKVEFLVSFYNNEISEKSEIFDDQFSVERPDGSNFTLKIRSTKLEDSAMYFCASSRLVGFSNQPQHFGDGTRLSIL.